This TCR beta chain was identified in a study of T-cell reconstitution after alpha-beta-depleted transplantation in children. This CDR3 has 15 amino acids. The J segment lost 3 bases and the V segment lost 0 bases, leaving 5 bases of the junction unmatched. From germline, CDR1 is SGHRS and CDR2 YFSETQ. The authors prepared the TCRbeta library with unique molecular identifiers. From the PCR reads, TCRdb called clonotypes with MiXCR, one entry per CDR3 protein. Of about a million distinct CDR3 sequences in the sample, around 30% were seen once. Here the sequenced sample was PBMCs, mostly from graft donor cells, taken 360 days after TCRalphabeta/CD19-depleted stem cell transplant. The chain employs TRBV5-1 and TRBJ1-2; 7 bases are a match to TRBD1. The receptor was derived from a boy under two years old who had a stem cell transplant for SCID, so the T cells may come from the graft donor. The CDR3 is CASSLEAGGDYGYTF. The DNA for the CDR3 is TGCGCCAGCAGCTTGGAGGCAGGGGGGGACTATGGCTACACCTTC.